The T cell receptor (beta chain) described here comes from a study of regulatory T cells in long-lasting Graves disease (dated by TCRdb to about 2021). For context, the study as a whole: Persistent Graves' disease was defined as persistently positive TSH receptor autoantibodies together with antithyroid drug treatment for over 5 years. The study was conducted in China and was registered as a clinical trial. Persistent Graves' disease patients in the clinical cohort had taken antithyroid drugs for about 10.3 years on average. A total of 33 samples were covered by TCR sequencing, comprising some 13 persistent and about 20 newly diagnosed Graves' disease patients. Persistent Graves' disease patients were compared with newly diagnosed Graves' disease patients by peripheral blood TCR sequencing and RNA sequencing. Broader findings and caveats from the paper: The authors acknowledged the small sample size as a limitation that may reduce accuracy. Lower TCR Shannon entropy and fewer highly expanded clones were observed in persistent Graves' disease patients than in newly diagnosed patients, which suggested clonal expansion. A larger number of public clonotypes was shared among persistent patients (under 3,000) than among newly diagnosed patients (approximately 1,000). The study examined only peripheral blood because the primary lesion, thyroid tissue, could not be accessed. Sequencing and analysis were limited to the TCR beta chain.

At least ten counts were recorded for this clonotype. It has no known antigen specificity. No base quality information exists; no much larger clone differs at one position. The sample's time point label, decoded: persistent/refractory GD, antithyroid drugs over 5 years with positive TRAb. For both TCR sequencing and RNA sequencing, RNA was extracted from PBMCs using TRIzol. The diagnosis of Graves' disease was made according to American Thyroid Association guidelines. Patients were recruited from an endocrinology department in Xi'an, China. Each patient gave approximately 8.8 milliliters of peripheral blood, collected in an EDTA anticoagulant tube. Ficoll Paque Plus density gradient separation was used to isolate PBMCs, and no additional T cell sorting was done. An Agilent 2100 Bioanalyzer and agarose gel were used to assess RNA quality, and a NanoDrop 2000 was used to measure RNA concentration. The library was produced with multiplex PCR. Sequencer: Illumina HiSeq 4000. To build TCR beta libraries, CDR3 regions were amplified by Arm-PCR using iRepertoire HTBI primers. Gel purification was performed on PCR products prior to sequencing. The original methods were these. A total of under 80 TRBV and some 15 TRBJ segments were identified across samples and were used for gene usage analysis of CDR3 amino acid clonotypes. COPE and FqMerger were used to merge filtered high-quality paired reads into contigs. BLAST was used to align contigs to the IMGT TRBV, TRBD and TRBJ reference genes, and CDR3 was defined following IMGT. Any clonotype with a frequency above 0.1% was counted as a highly expanded clone. Shannon entropy served as the measure of repertoire diversity, while the Gini coefficient captured V-J evenness. Clonotypes shared by more than one individual were considered public. TCRdb reprocessed the public reads (quality trimming at Q25 with fastp, clone calling with MiXCR) and kept in-frame beta chains. Each CDR3 protein appears once, grouped with its most common genes and DNA. None of the V and J calls come from the authors' own analysis; TCRdb made them. The sample yields approximately 400,000 distinct CDR3 sequences; about a fifth were counted once. The top ten clonotypes cover less than 25% of the sample.

The sample was peripheral blood mononuclear cells (PBMCs), taken when the disease was refractory, from a patient treated with antithyroid drugs. This TCR derives from a female donor with Graves disease.

The DNA sequence is given as TGTGCCAGCAGTCCGACGGATAAAGGAGAGGGCTACACCTTC. It encodes CASSPTDKGEGYTF. This chain joins TRBV12-3 or TRBV12-4 to TRBJ1-2, with the D gene uncertain. The CDR3 starts with the cysteine, ends with the phenylalanine, and has 14 residues. The CDR3 DNA has 42 bases and is translated from base 1. Trimming removed 5 bases from V and 8 bases from J, leaving 18 bases between the germline ends.